This T cell receptor (beta chain) was sequenced in a study of early T cells in non-severe SARS-CoV-2 infection (dated by TCRdb to the early 2020s). For context, the study as a whole: Because TCR sequencing was done on bulk RNA from unsorted whole blood, the alpha and beta chains could not be paired.

The library was built by means of 5' RACE. The reads were generated on a NextSeq 500. To correct for sequencing error and PCR bias, the TCR library protocol tagged individual cDNA molecules with unique molecular identifiers. Sequencing covered both TCR alpha and beta chains, and within each sample the abundances of alpha and beta sequences were tightly co-correlated. In the original analysis: V gene, J gene and CDR3 annotation of TCR sequences was performed with Decombinator V4. TCRs were defined as expanded if a significant change between any two time points was detected under a Poisson model with p below 0.0001. Abundances of TCRs were expressed as counts per million after normalisation to the total number of TCRs sequenced in each sample. MAIT TCRs were defined by TRAV1-2 paired with TRAJ12, TRAJ20 or TRAJ33, and iNKT TCRs by TRAV10 paired with TRAJ18. A search of VDJdb, accessed on 1 November 2021, was run for TCRs annotated to CMV, EBV and SARS-CoV-2, with TCRs annotated for multiple antigens excluded. TCRdb cleaned the public reads at Q25 with fastp, built clones with MiXCR and kept in-frame beta chains. For every CDR3 protein sequence, its rows merge into one entry that carries the most common genes and DNA. In this record, the V and J calls reflect TCRdb's handling and not the investigators' own analysis. In this sample the table shows fewer than 60,000 distinct CDR3 sequences, about an eighth of which occur a single time. The ten largest clones capture approximately 9.1% of the sample.

Points the paper makes about the study in general: VDJdb matching was skewed toward anti-spike CD8 responses, so virus-specific expansions were likely underestimated and private and CD4 specificities were missed.

From a lookup of the germline V gene, CDR1 and CDR2 are SGHTA and FQGTGA. The CDR3, from cysteine to phenylalanine, totals 15 residues. Only the CDR3 DNA stays, 45 bases, in frame from base 1. Trimming takes 5 bases off V and 3 bases off J; junction bases not matched to a gene: 6. This clonotype turned up a few times. The antigen this receptor binds is unknown. Base qualities are not recorded, but no much larger clone differs from it by a single base. A case-control design nested within a healthcare worker cohort in London, UK, was used, with weekly nasopharyngeal swab PCR tests and blood sampling performed. Healthcare workers were enrolled in the week of the UK lockdown, from 23 to 31 March 2020, and were followed every week for up to roughly 15 weeks.

The sequencing sample was made of whole blood. The chain links TRBV7-3 with TRBJ2-1; 8 middle bases align to TRBD1. This receptor was taken from an adult who was a healthcare worker with PCR-confirmed SARS-CoV-2 infection or an uninfected control (not recorded which). The DNA sequence is given as TGTGCCAGCAGCCCGCGGACAGGGAGCTACAATGAGCAGTTCTTC. It encodes CASSPRTGSYNEQFF.